One sample yielded the 18 T cell receptor beta chains listed below, sequenced in a study of OX40 agonist ivuxolimab in advanced cancers. The protocol was immunoSEQ multiplex PCR, while the TCRdb copy is restricted to in-frame clones and leaves out a portion. The sample records 71,000 or so clones, around 83% being singletons. The specimen comprised CD4+ or CD8+ T cells sorted from blood, sampled in a trial of the OX40 agonist ivuxolimab. All receptors come from an adult with an advanced solid tumor such as melanoma, head and neck, liver or kidney cancer.

This clone was observed once. The chain is built from TRBV11-3 and TRBJ2-6; 7 nucleotides line up with TRBD1. The V gene's germline CDR1 is SGHNT and CDR2 YENEEA. The CDR3 covers 16 residues. With V trimmed by 5 bases and J by 4 bases, 8 bases remained unmatched. The CDR3 here is CASSPGQTSGANVLTF. Written as DNA, the CDR3 is TGTGCCAGCAGCCCGGGACAGACGTCAGGGGCCAACGTCCTGACTTTC. Full variable domain (missing parts from reference TRBV11-3 and TRBJ2-6): EAGVVQSPRYKIIEKKQPVAFWCNPISGHNTLYWYLQNLGQGPELLIRYENEEAVDDSQLPKDRFSAERLKGVDSTLKIQPAELGDSAVYLCASSPGQTSGANVLTFGAGSRLTVL.

The chain carries TRBV4-2 and TRBJ2-7; 8 bases map to TRBD1. The V segment lost 5 bases and the J segment 6 bases; nucleotides outside the gene matches: 9. CDR3 length equals 14 residues. In germline, CDR1 is LGHNA, CDR2 YNFKEQ. In nucleotides, the CDR3 is TGTGCCAGCAGCTCCGGACAGGGAAAATTCGAGCAGTACTTC. The encoded protein is CASSSGQGKFEQYF.

The chain joins TRBV6-1 to TRBJ2-3; no clear D gene. The ends were cut back, 8 bases at V and 4 bases at J, with 7 bases in the middle. Germline V gene sequence: CDR1 MNHNS, CDR2 SASEGT. The CDR3 runs 11 residues. The CDR3 DNA sequence: TGTGCCAGCCGTCGGGCAGATACGCAGTATTTT. Its translation: CASRRADTQYF.

The chain combines TRBV7-4 with TRBJ1-5; the D is unclear. CDR1 is SGHVT, CDR2 SQSDAQ, per germline. CDR3 length equals 11 residues. V lost 3 bases, J lost 7 bases, and 4 bases lay in between. The CDR3 DNA is TGTGCCAGCAGCTTCGGGCAGCCCCAGCATTTT. This encodes CASSFGQPQHF.

J is TRBJ2-1 and V is TRBV7-2; 16 positions match TRBD2. The germline V gene encodes CDR1 SGHTA and CDR2 FQGNSA. This CDR3 has 16 residues. Trimming removed 0 bases from V and 10 bases from J; junction bases left unmatched: 3. The CDR3 here is CASSLAWGLAGGEQFF. In DNA form, the CDR3 reads TGTGCCAGCAGCTTAGCTTGGGGACTAGCGGGAGGGGAGCAGTTCTTC.

The V gene is TRBV28, the J gene TRBJ2-5; D may correspond to TRBD1 or TRBD2 (6 bases each). V was trimmed by 7 bases and J by 4 bases, leaving 16 bases between them. Germline V CDR1 and CDR2: MDHEN, SYDVKM. The CDR3 is made up of 14 amino acids. The CDR3 loop reads CASTPSGASETQYF. The CDR3 DNA sequence: TGTGCCAGCACCCCGTCGGGGGCCTCAGAGACCCAGTACTTC.

The V and J genes are TRBV30 and TRBJ1-5; possibly TRBD1 for D (5 bases). CDR3 length: 13 residues. Between the trimmed V and J ends, which lost 4 bases and 5 bases, there was a span of 12 bases. The germline V gene encodes CDR1 GTSNPN and CDR2 SVGIG (reference sequence). This chain's CDR3 is CAWNIGEDQPQHF. CDR3 bases: TGTGCCTGGAATATAGGGGAGGATCAGCCCCAGCATTTT.

The J gene is TRBJ1-2, the V gene TRBV5-1; 8 bases line up with TRBD1. CDR3 length: 15 amino acids. CDR1 and CDR2 (germline): SGHRS, YFSETQ. J was trimmed by 2 bases and V by 3 bases; bases with no gene match: 6. CDR3 sequence reads: CASSSGRTGNYGYTF. The CDR3 DNA reads as TGCGCCAGCAGCTCTGGAAGGACAGGGAACTATGGCTACACCTTC.

This rearrangement joins TRBV27 to TRBJ2-7, with D unclear. This CDR3 spans 12 amino acids. CDR1 is MNHEY, CDR2 SMNVEV, per germline (reference sequence). With 5 bases removed from V and 7 bases from J, the gap between germline ends came to 12 bases. CDR3 in amino acids: CASSPRQEEQYF. The CDR3 DNA follows: TGTGCCAGCAGTCCCCGTCAGGAAGAGCAGTACTTC.

The V gene is TRBV28, the J gene TRBJ1-1, with D perhaps matching TRBD1 (5 bases). The V end was cut by 6 bases, the J end by 0 bases, with 11 bases between. Germline CDR1 and CDR2: MDHEN and SYDVKM. The CDR3 is made up of 14 amino acids. The chain's CDR3 is CASRTEIMNTEAFF. CDR3 DNA: TGTGCCAGCAGGACAGAAATTATGAACACTGAAGCTTTCTTT.

The V call is TRBV5-6, the J call TRBJ1-2; D gene ambiguous. V lost 0 bases, J lost 4 bases, and 4 bases lay in between. Germline V gives CDR1 SGHDT, CDR2 YYEEEE. The CDR3 spans 12 residues. Here the CDR3 reads CASSLDSYGYTF. In DNA form, the CDR3 reads TGTGCCAGCAGCTTGGACAGCTATGGCTACACCTTC.

V is TRBV9 and J is TRBJ2-7, with 10 bases that match TRBD1. Losses at the gene ends were 0 bases for V and 4 bases for J; bases not matched to a gene: 4. This CDR3 has 15 amino acids. Germline CDR1 reads SGDLS; CDR2 reads YYNGEE. CDR3 sequence reads: CASSVAGDRGYEQYF. The CDR3 nucleotides are TGTGCCAGCAGCGTAGCCGGGGACAGGGGTTACGAGCAGTACTTC.

The chain has TRBV9 and TRBJ1-1; 7 bases match TRBD1. Germline CDR1 and CDR2: SGDLS and YYNGEE. The CDR3 extends over 15 amino acids. Trimming cost V 1 base and J 5 bases; bases outside gene matches: 8. This CDR3 reads CASSVPDRVGTEAFF. The CDR3 DNA follows: TGTGCCAGCAGCGTACCCGACAGGGTTGGAACTGAAGCTTTCTTT. The full variable domain, in which reference TRBV9 and TRBJ1-1 provide the parts outside the CDR3, is DSGVTQTPKHLITATGQRVTLRCSPRSGDLSVYWYQQSLDQGLQFLIQYYNGEERAKGNILERFSAQQFPDLHSELNLSSLELGDSALYFCASSVPDRVGTEAFFGQGTRLTVV.

The chain uses TRBV10-3 and TRBJ2-5; perhaps TRBD2 as D (5 bases). There are 14 residues in the CDR3. The germline V and J ends were trimmed by 0 bases and 3 bases, with 8 bases remaining between them. Germline CDR1 reads ENHRY; CDR2 reads SYGVKD. The CDR3 loop is CAISESWGEETQYF. The CDR3 DNA reads TGTGCCATCAGTGAGTCCTGGGGAGAAGAGACCCAGTACTTC.

This rearrangement joins TRBV27 to TRBJ2-2, with 7 bases that match TRBD1. The V segment lost 3 bases and the J segment 3 bases; nucleotides outside the gene matches: 4. The CDR3 loop spans 15 amino acids. Germline CDR1 MNHEY, CDR2 SMNVEV (reference sequence). CDR3: CASSFRGLDTGELFF. CDR3 in DNA: TGTGCCAGCAGTTTTAGGGGGCTCGACACCGGGGAGCTGTTTTTT.

This rearrangement joins TRBV6-5 to TRBJ1-5; possibly TRBD1 for D (5 bases). The CDR3 spans 15 residues. Between the trimmed V and J ends, which lost 6 bases and 2 bases, there was a span of 14 bases. The germline gives CDR1 MNHEY, CDR2 SVGAGI. This CDR3 is CASRHSGEGNQPQHF. Here the CDR3 DNA reads TGTGCCAGCAGACATTCGGGGGAGGGCAATCAGCCCCAGCATTTT.

The chain combines TRBV7-9 with TRBJ2-1; D not certain. Germline CDR1 is SEHNR and CDR2 is FQNEAQ (reference sequence). The CDR3 covers 12 residues. V lost 5 bases, J lost 6 bases, and 8 bases lay in between. The CDR3 sequence is CASSAASNEQFF. In DNA form, the CDR3 reads TGTGCCAGCAGCGCCGCCAGCAATGAGCAGTTCTTC.

The chain links TRBV28 to TRBJ2-5; tentatively, D is TRBD1 or TRBD2 (5 bases each). CDR1 is MDHEN and CDR2 is SYDVKM in the germline V gene. This CDR3 region has 12 residues. V lost 8 bases and J lost 2, with 9 bases in between. The CDR3 DNA is TGTGCCAGCGGGACCCTGCAAGAGACCCAGTACTTC. It encodes CASGTLQETQYF.